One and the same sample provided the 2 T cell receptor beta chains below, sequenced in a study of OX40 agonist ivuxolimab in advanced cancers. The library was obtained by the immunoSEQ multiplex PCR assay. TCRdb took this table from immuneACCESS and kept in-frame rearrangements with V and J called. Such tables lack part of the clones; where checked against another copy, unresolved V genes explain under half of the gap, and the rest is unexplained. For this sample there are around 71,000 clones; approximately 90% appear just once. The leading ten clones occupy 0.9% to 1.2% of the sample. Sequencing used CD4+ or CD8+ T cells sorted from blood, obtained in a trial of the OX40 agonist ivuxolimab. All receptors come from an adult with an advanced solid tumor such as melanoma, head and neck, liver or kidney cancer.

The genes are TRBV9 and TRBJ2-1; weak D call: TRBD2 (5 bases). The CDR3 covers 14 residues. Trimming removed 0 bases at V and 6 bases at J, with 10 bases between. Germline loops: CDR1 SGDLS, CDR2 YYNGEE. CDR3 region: CASSVAVGSNEQFF. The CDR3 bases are TGTGCCAGCAGCGTAGCCGTGGGGAGCAATGAGCAGTTCTTC. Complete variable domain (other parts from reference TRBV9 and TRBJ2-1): DSGVTQTPKHLITATGQRVTLRCSPRSGDLSVYWYQQSLDQGLQFLIQYYNGEERAKGNILERFSAQQFPDLHSELNLSSLELGDSALYFCASSVAVGSNEQFFGPGTRLTVL.

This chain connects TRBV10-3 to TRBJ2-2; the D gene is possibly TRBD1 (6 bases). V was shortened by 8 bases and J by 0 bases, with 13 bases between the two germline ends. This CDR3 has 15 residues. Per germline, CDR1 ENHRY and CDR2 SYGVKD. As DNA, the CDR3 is TGTGCCATCTTTCCGGGACACGCGAACACCGGGGAGCTGTTTTTT. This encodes CAIFPGHANTGELFF.